Listed below are T cell receptor beta chains from one sample, sequenced in a study of cytomegalovirus exposure and HLA in healthy donors. TCRdb's copy holds only in-frame clones and misses some; the assay was immunoSEQ multiplex PCR. In the table there are some 120,000 clones, roughly 93% of which are singletons. Sequencing was done on a sample of PBMCs. Source of these receptors: a woman under 30 in good health and CMV-seronegative. Both conserved end residues are trimmed from each CDR3. Fields, in order: J gene, V gene, CDR3 protein.

j_call: TRBJ1-2; v_call: TRBV10-3; cdr3_aa: AISEGVGGGYGYT
j_call: TRBJ2-7; v_call: TRBV19; cdr3_aa: ASSMGHNYEQY
j_call: TRBJ2-7; v_call: TRBV15; cdr3_aa: ATSRDASYEQY
j_call: TRBJ2-1; v_call: TRBV5-1; cdr3_aa: ASSLDTGLTNEQF
j_call: TRBJ1-2; v_call: TRBV28; cdr3_aa: ASSLVTGSVHYGYT
j_call: TRBJ2-2; v_call: TRBV29-1; cdr3_aa: SVAGDRENTGELF
j_call: TRBJ2-2; v_call: TRBV6-1; cdr3_aa: ASSAIAGGPGELF
j_call: TRBJ1-2; v_call: TRBV6-1; cdr3_aa: ASRTTTNYGYT
j_call: TRBJ1-1; v_call: TRBV7-2; cdr3_aa: ASSLGRALNTEAF
j_call: TRBJ2-7; v_call: TRBV6-1; cdr3_aa: ASRQVRYEQY
j_call: TRBJ2-1; v_call: TRBV19; cdr3_aa: ASSTLAGARNEQF
j_call: TRBJ1-1; v_call: TRBV9; cdr3_aa: ASSPRQGDTEAF
j_call: TRBJ2-1; v_call: TRBV2; cdr3_aa: ASSVSGSSYNEQF
j_call: TRBJ1-1; v_call: TRBV7-2; cdr3_aa: ASSSTGVEAEAF
j_call: TRBJ2-2; v_call: TRBV10-2; cdr3_aa: ASSRLAGGAGELF
j_call: TRBJ2-7; v_call: TRBV30; cdr3_aa: AWSTAGGREQY
j_call: TRBJ1-1; v_call: TRBV4-1; cdr3_aa: ASSQGTQGAF
j_call: TRBJ2-7; v_call: TRBV5-1; cdr3_aa: ASSGADRGPYEQY
j_call: TRBJ1-1; v_call: TRBV2; cdr3_aa: ASSEARVVAEAF
j_call: TRBJ2-7; v_call: TRBV10-3; cdr3_aa: AIRGTSGNRTYEQY
j_call: TRBJ2-3; v_call: TRBV6-6; cdr3_aa: ASSPPLDRGKD
j_call: TRBJ1-5; v_call: TRBV16; cdr3_aa: ASSRTGEYSNQPQH
j_call: TRBJ2-7; v_call: TRBV7-9; cdr3_aa: ASSLARGSGN
j_call: TRBJ2-2; v_call: TRBV9; cdr3_aa: ASNPGGANTGELF
j_call: TRBJ2-3; v_call: TRBV6-6; cdr3_aa: ASRRLAGNTDTQY
j_call: TRBJ1-5; v_call: TRBV2; cdr3_aa: ASGVQGQQPQH
j_call: TRBJ2-1; v_call: TRBV5-4; cdr3_aa: ASSPRLAVDDNEQF
j_call: TRBJ1-1; v_call: TRBV7-2; cdr3_aa: ASSSYNRDQAF
j_call: TRBJ2-3; v_call: TRBV7-9; cdr3_aa: ASSSTHGTALDTDTQY
j_call: TRBJ2-7; v_call: TRBV2; cdr3_aa: ASNPGDRYEQY
j_call: TRBJ2-7; v_call: TRBV25-1; cdr3_aa: ASSDRTSGAYEQY
j_call: TRBJ2-2; v_call: TRBV6-1; cdr3_aa: ASSKRQGGAGELF
j_call: TRBJ2-2; v_call: TRBV7-3; cdr3_aa: ASSRTGEGTGELF
j_call: TRBJ1-5; v_call: TRBV5-8; cdr3_aa: ASRIGPQGTQH
j_call: TRBJ2-3; v_call: TRBV11-2; cdr3_aa: ASSLRDRTDTQY
j_call: TRBJ2-2; v_call: TRBV5-1; cdr3_aa: ASSPDRQNTGELF
j_call: TRBJ1-1; v_call: TRBV2; cdr3_aa: ASSDVSVSFTEAF
j_call: TRBJ2-1; v_call: TRBV9; cdr3_aa: ASSAGQAYNEQF
j_call: TRBJ2-7; v_call: TRBV28; cdr3_aa: ASRTDRAGTSGRARYEQY
j_call: TRBJ1-6; v_call: TRBV25-1; cdr3_aa: ASSGQGHSPLH
j_call: TRBJ2-5; v_call: TRBV2; cdr3_aa: ASTDFTGLETQY